A single sample is the source of the 9 T cell receptor beta chains below, sequenced in a study of brain T cells in children with intractable seizures. Time point specified: blood from clinic visit 5 months post-surgery; TSC patient then seizure free. Repertoires were generated with immunoSEQ multiplex PCR, while TCRdb's copy carries only in-frame clones and drops some. The sample has about 340,000 clones, roughly 93% seen once; the top ten hold about 6%. Material: peripheral blood, obtained roughly 5 months after surgery. The receptors stem from a boy in the first two years of life with tuberous sclerosis and intractable seizures.

The rearrangement uses TRBV5-1 and TRBJ2-7; D is uncertain. Germline loops: CDR1 SGHRS, CDR2 YFSETQ. Trimming took off 0 bases at V and 5 bases at J, with 6 bases between the two ends. The CDR3 spans 12 residues. DNA of the CDR3: TGCGCCAGCAGCTTGGTAGCCAACGAGCAGTACTTC. This gives the protein CASSLVANEQYF.

This chain uses TRBV24-1 with TRBJ2-5; TRBD2 might be the D (6 bases). The CDR3 is 13 residues long. The V end was cut by 4 bases, the J end by 7 bases, with 12 bases between. Per germline, CDR1 KGHDR and CDR2 SFDVKD. The CDR3 DNA follows: TGTGCCACCAGTGAGGGGACGGAGGGGACCCAGTACTTC. This translates into CATSEGTEGTQYF.

The V call is TRBV30, the J call TRBJ1-1; unclear D gene. CDR1 is GTSNPN, CDR2 SVGIG, per germline (reference sequence). This CDR3 spans 14 amino acids. Trimming cost V 4 bases and J 1 base, with 13 bases left between them. This CDR3 reads CAWTSGSRNTEAFF. CDR3 bases: TGTGCCTGGACTTCGGGCAGTAGGAACACTGAAGCTTTCTTT.

The genes are TRBV21-1 and TRBJ1-2; TRBD1, as called in the table, went unchecked against the DNA. TRBV21-1 is listed as a pseudogene. The length of the CDR3 is 15 residues. This CDR3 reads CASSKTRTGSYGYTF. The CDR3, as DNA: TGTGCCAGCAGCAAAACCCGGACAGGGTCCTATGGCTACACCTTC.

This sequence joins TRBV30 and TRBJ2-6; D uncertain. The germline CDR1 and CDR2 sequences are GTSNPN and SVGIG (reference sequence). This CDR3 is 11 amino acids long. The CDR3 sequence is CALSGANVLTF. CDR3 nucleotide sequence: TGTGCGCTCTCTGGGGCCAACGTCCTGACTTTC.

The chain uses TRBV29-1 and TRBJ1-1; D is uncertain. The CDR3 contains 12 residues. CDR1 and CDR2 from the germline V gene are SQVTM and ANQGSEA. Between the trimmed V and J ends, which lost 0 bases and 6 bases, there was a span of 8 bases. The CDR3 region is CSVEDGGAEAFF. CDR3 bases: TGCAGCGTTGAAGATGGTGGGGCTGAAGCTTTCTTT.

CDR3 residues: CASSLQRDGGYGYTF. The CDR3 bases are TGCGCCAGCAGCCTCCAAAGGGATGGTGGCTATGGCTACACCTTC. The rearrangement uses TRBV4-1 and TRBJ1-2; D not resolved. Trimming stripped 4 bases from V and 4 bases from J, with 16 bases between. Looked up from germline, CDR1 is MGHRA and CDR2 is YSYEKL. CDR3 size: 15 residues.

The V gene is TRBV9, the J gene TRBJ1-4; TRBD1 is a possible D gene (6 bases). With 0 bases removed from V and 7 bases from J, the gap between germline ends came to 13 bases. This CDR3 has 15 residues. The germline gives CDR1 SGDLS, CDR2 YYNGEE. CDR3 DNA sequence: TGTGCCAGCAGCGTAGATGGGGGGGCCCGTGAAAAACTGTTTTTT. Translated: CASSVDGGAREKLFF.

The chain is built from TRBV18 and TRBJ1-4, with TRBD1 matching 8 bases. V dropped 2 bases and J dropped 7; count of bases not matched to a gene: 3. This CDR3 is built from 14 residues. CDR1 is KGHSH, CDR2 LQKENI, per germline. The CDR3 region is CASSPGTGGEKLFF. The CDR3 DNA sequence: TGTGCCAGCTCACCAGGGACAGGCGGTGAAAAACTGTTTTTT.